The rows below give T cell receptor beta chains drawn from one sample of a study of shared clonotypes between healthy human individuals. Data came from immunoSEQ multiplex PCR; TCRdb stores just in-frame clones and leaves some out. Here the sample spans about 1.1 million clones, 60% to 85% being singletons. The specimen sequenced was memory CD4+ T cells from PBMCs. These TCRs come from a man aged 18 to 29 in good health. Some clones in this sample may be carry-over from other donors' samples. CDR3s include the opening cysteine and the closing phenylalanine or tryptophan. The order of the fields is CDR3 DNA, CDR3 protein, D gene, CDR3 length, V gene, clone size, J gene. The D gene is left open where the match is weak. Size values are once, few and many counts, or a class for expanded clones, and some rows have none.

CDR3 DNA: TGTGCCAGCAGTGAATTTGGGACAGCAAGCAATCAGCCCCAGCATTTT
CDR3 protein: CASSEFGTASNQPQHF
D gene: TRBD1
CDR3 length: 16
V gene: TRBV25-1
clone size: NA
J gene: TRBJ1-5

CDR3 DNA: TGTGCCAGCAGTGCAACAGAAGCCCACTCCTACAATGAGCAGTTCTTC
CDR3 protein: CASSATEAHSYNEQFF
D gene: NA
CDR3 length: 16
V gene: TRBV28
clone size: NA
J gene: TRBJ2-1

CDR3 DNA: TGTGCCAGCAGCTTTGTGGGCGGCAGGGGCTACGAGCAGTACTTC
CDR3 protein: CASSFVGGRGYEQYF
D gene: NA
CDR3 length: 15
V gene: TRBV5-6
clone size: once
J gene: TRBJ2-7

CDR3 DNA: TGTGCCAGCAGTTATCAGGGGGCCTCCTCTGGGGCCAACGTCCTGACTTTC
CDR3 protein: CASSYQGASSGANVLTF
D gene: TRBD1
CDR3 length: 17
V gene: TRBV13
clone size: NA
J gene: TRBJ2-6

CDR3 DNA: TGTGCCAGCAGCTTAAAGCTAGCGGGAGGTCCAGATACGCAGTATTTT
CDR3 protein: CASSLKLAGGPDTQYF
D gene: TRBD2
CDR3 length: 16
V gene: TRBV7-3
clone size: NA
J gene: TRBJ2-3

CDR3 DNA: TGTGCCAGCAGTGAAGTAGGGACAGTCGGAAACACCATATATTTT
CDR3 protein: CASSEVGTVGNTIYF
D gene: TRBD1
CDR3 length: 15
V gene: TRBV2
clone size: NA
J gene: TRBJ1-3

CDR3 DNA: TGTGCCAGCAGCTTAGAGGCTAGCGGGAGAGAGCAGTATTTT
CDR3 protein: CASSLEASGREQYF
D gene: TRBD2
CDR3 length: 14
V gene: TRBV7-2
clone size: NA
J gene: TRBJ2-3

CDR3 DNA: TGTGCCAGCAGCTCGCCGACTCTGGGGGCGCGAGAGCAGTTCTTC
CDR3 protein: CASSSPTLGAREQFF
D gene: NA
CDR3 length: 15
V gene: TRBV7-2
clone size: NA
J gene: TRBJ2-1

CDR3 DNA: TGTGCCAGCAGTGAAGAGGTCCCCCATAGCAATCAGCCCCAGCATTTT
CDR3 protein: CASSEEVPHSNQPQHF
D gene: NA
CDR3 length: 16
V gene: TRBV6-1
clone size: NA
J gene: TRBJ1-5

CDR3 DNA: TGTGCCAGCTCACCAAGTCTGGGGAATCAGCCCCAGCATTTT
CDR3 protein: CASSPSLGNQPQHF
D gene: NA
CDR3 length: 14
V gene: TRBV18
clone size: once
J gene: TRBJ1-5

CDR3 DNA: TGTGCCAGCAGGCGCGATGGACTGAACACTGAAGCTTTCTTT
CDR3 protein: CASRRDGLNTEAFF
D gene: NA
CDR3 length: 14
V gene: TRBV28
clone size: NA
J gene: TRBJ1-1

CDR3 DNA: TGCGCCAGCAGCTTGGATGGGACAGGGGACACCGGGGAGCTGTTTTTT
CDR3 protein: CASSLDGTGDTGELFF
D gene: TRBD1
CDR3 length: 16
V gene: TRBV5-1
clone size: NA
J gene: TRBJ2-2

CDR3 DNA: TGTGCCAGTAGTATCCGGGGGACCTACAATGAGCAGTTCTTC
CDR3 protein: CASSIRGTYNEQFF
D gene: NA
CDR3 length: 14
V gene: TRBV19
clone size: NA
J gene: TRBJ2-1

CDR3 DNA: TGTGCCAGCAGTGAAGTTGTAAGGGGGCGCGGTGGCTACACCTTC
CDR3 protein: CASSEVVRGRGGYTF
D gene: TRBD1
CDR3 length: 15
V gene: TRBV6-1
clone size: few
J gene: TRBJ1-2

CDR3 DNA: TGTGCCAGCAGCCGGATTACCGGGGAGCTGTTTTTT
CDR3 protein: CASSRITGELFF
D gene: NA
CDR3 length: 12
V gene: TRBV27
clone size: few
J gene: TRBJ2-2

CDR3 DNA: TGCGCCAGCAGACCCACTAGCGGGAGGACCTACGAGCAGTACTTC
CDR3 protein: CASRPTSGRTYEQYF
D gene: TRBD2
CDR3 length: 15
V gene: TRBV5-1
clone size: NA
J gene: TRBJ2-7

CDR3 DNA: TGCGCCAGCAGCTTGGATGGAGACAGGAGGGTTGGAAACACCATATATTTT
CDR3 protein: CASSLDGDRRVGNTIYF
D gene: NA
CDR3 length: 17
V gene: TRBV5-1
clone size: NA
J gene: TRBJ1-3

CDR3 DNA: TGTGCCAGCGGGTCTTCGGGACTACCCTACGAGCAGTACTTC
CDR3 protein: CASGSSGLPYEQYF
D gene: TRBD2
CDR3 length: 14
V gene: TRBV7-9
clone size: NA
J gene: TRBJ2-7

CDR3 DNA: TGTGCCAGCTCACCCCTCCCACCAATGACAAGCAACTCCTACGAGCAGTACTTC
CDR3 protein: CASSPLPPMTSNSYEQYF
D gene: NA
CDR3 length: 18
V gene: TRBV18
clone size: NA
J gene: TRBJ2-7

CDR3 DNA: TGCGCCAGCAGTCCCGGTCCTAATGAAAAACTGTTTTTT
CDR3 protein: CASSPGPNEKLFF
D gene: NA
CDR3 length: 13
V gene: TRBV5-1
clone size: NA
J gene: TRBJ1-4

CDR3 DNA: TGTGCCAGCAGCCTAGGTCGCAATGAGCAGTTCTTC
CDR3 protein: CASSLGRNEQFF
D gene: NA
CDR3 length: 12
V gene: TRBV7-2
clone size: NA
J gene: TRBJ2-1

CDR3 DNA: TGTGCCAGCAGCTTAGTAAGTTATCTTCGGGAGAACCAAGAGACCCAGTACTTC
CDR3 protein: CASSLVSYLRENQETQYF
D gene: NA
CDR3 length: 18
V gene: TRBV11-2
clone size: NA
J gene: TRBJ2-5

CDR3 DNA: TGTGCCAGCAGCGTAGCCGGGATTCGGGGATACGAGCAGTACTTC
CDR3 protein: CASSVAGIRGYEQYF
D gene: NA
CDR3 length: 15
V gene: TRBV9
clone size: NA
J gene: TRBJ2-7

CDR3 DNA: TGTGCCAGCAGTGAACATGGAACCTTCCATGGTTTCGCTTCCTACGAGCAGTACTTC
CDR3 protein: CASSEHGTFHGFASYEQYF
D gene: NA
CDR3 length: 19
V gene: TRBV6-1
clone size: NA
J gene: TRBJ2-7

CDR3 DNA: TGTGCCAGCAGCTTAGTTGGCTCGGTTGGCAATCAGCCCCAGCATTTT
CDR3 protein: CASSLVGSVGNQPQHF
D gene: NA
CDR3 length: 16
V gene: TRBV7-2
clone size: NA
J gene: TRBJ1-5

CDR3 DNA: TGCGCCAGCAGCTTGGCCAAAAACACAGATACGCAGTATTTT
CDR3 protein: CASSLAKNTDTQYF
D gene: NA
CDR3 length: 14
V gene: TRBV5-1
clone size: once
J gene: TRBJ2-3

CDR3 DNA: TGTGCCAGCAGCTTGTTCGCAGGGAACACCGGGGAGCTGTTTTTT
CDR3 protein: CASSLFAGNTGELFF
D gene: NA
CDR3 length: 15
V gene: TRBV5-4
clone size: NA
J gene: TRBJ2-2

CDR3 DNA: TGTGCCAGCTGCAGGTTCGTGGCCACCTACGAGCAGTACTTC
CDR3 protein: CASCRFVATYEQYF
D gene: NA
CDR3 length: 14
V gene: TRBV25-1
clone size: NA
J gene: TRBJ2-7

CDR3 DNA: TGTGCCAGCAGTTACGGGCGTTTTGGTACGCAGTATTTT
CDR3 protein: CASSYGRFGTQYF
D gene: NA
CDR3 length: 13
V gene: TRBV6-5
clone size: many
J gene: TRBJ2-3

CDR3 DNA: TGTGCCAGCTCACCACAGGGAGGTGGCTACGAGCAGTACTTC
CDR3 protein: CASSPQGGGYEQYF
D gene: NA
CDR3 length: 14
V gene: TRBV18
clone size: NA
J gene: TRBJ2-7

CDR3 DNA: TGTGCCAGTAGTAATCACAGGGTCTCCTACGAGCAGTACTTC
CDR3 protein: CASSNHRVSYEQYF
D gene: NA
CDR3 length: 14
V gene: TRBV19
clone size: NA
J gene: TRBJ2-7

CDR3 DNA: TGTGCCACCAGCAGTCCCCGAGCGGGGTTGGCAACTAATGAAAAACTGTTTTTT
CDR3 protein: CATSSPRAGLATNEKLFF
D gene: NA
CDR3 length: 18
V gene: TRBV15
clone size: NA
J gene: TRBJ1-4